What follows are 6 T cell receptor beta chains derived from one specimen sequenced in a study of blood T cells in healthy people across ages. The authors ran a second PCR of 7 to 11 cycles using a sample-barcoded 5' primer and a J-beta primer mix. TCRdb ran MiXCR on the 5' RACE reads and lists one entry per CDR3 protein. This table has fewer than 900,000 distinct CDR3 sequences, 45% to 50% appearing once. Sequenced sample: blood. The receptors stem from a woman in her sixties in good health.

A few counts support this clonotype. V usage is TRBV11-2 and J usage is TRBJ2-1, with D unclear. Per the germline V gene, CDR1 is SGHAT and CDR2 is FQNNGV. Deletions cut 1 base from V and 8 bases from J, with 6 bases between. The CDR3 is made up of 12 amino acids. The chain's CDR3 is CASSLVQHEQFF. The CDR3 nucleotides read TGTGCCAGCAGCTTAGTTCAACATGAGCAGTTCTTC.

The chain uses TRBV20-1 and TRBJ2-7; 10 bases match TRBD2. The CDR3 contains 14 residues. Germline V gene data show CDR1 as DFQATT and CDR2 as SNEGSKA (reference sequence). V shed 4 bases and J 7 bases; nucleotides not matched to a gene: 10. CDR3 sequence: CSATQRTSGGEQYF. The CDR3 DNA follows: TGCAGTGCTACACAAAGGACTAGCGGAGGTGAGCAGTACTTC.

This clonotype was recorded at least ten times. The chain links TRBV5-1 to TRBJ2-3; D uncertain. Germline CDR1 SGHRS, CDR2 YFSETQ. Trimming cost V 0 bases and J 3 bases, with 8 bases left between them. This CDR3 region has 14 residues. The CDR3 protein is CASSLVQATDTQYF. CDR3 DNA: TGCGCCAGCAGCTTGGTGCAGGCGACAGATACGCAGTATTTT.

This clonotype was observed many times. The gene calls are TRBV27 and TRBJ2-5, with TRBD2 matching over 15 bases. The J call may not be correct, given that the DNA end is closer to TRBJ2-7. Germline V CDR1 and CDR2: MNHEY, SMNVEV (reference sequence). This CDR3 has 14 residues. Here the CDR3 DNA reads TGTGCCAGCAGGGGACTAGCGGGAGGATACGAGCAGTACTTC. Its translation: CASRGLAGGYEQYF.

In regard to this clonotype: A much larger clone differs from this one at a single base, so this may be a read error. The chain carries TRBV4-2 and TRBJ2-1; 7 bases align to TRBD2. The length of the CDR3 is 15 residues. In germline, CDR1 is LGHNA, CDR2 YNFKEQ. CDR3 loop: CASSHLSGEGNERFF. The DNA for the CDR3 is TGTGCCAGCAGCCACCTCTCCGGGGAGGGCAATGAGCGGTTCTTC.

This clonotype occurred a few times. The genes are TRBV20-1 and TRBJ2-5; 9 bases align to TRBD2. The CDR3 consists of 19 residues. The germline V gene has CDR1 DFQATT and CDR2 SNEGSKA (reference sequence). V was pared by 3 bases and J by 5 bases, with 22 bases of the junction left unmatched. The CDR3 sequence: CSASFLGSPTREGGETQYF. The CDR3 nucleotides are TGCAGTGCTAGTTTTCTCGGTTCGCCTACGCGGGAGGGAGGGGAGACCCAGTACTTC.